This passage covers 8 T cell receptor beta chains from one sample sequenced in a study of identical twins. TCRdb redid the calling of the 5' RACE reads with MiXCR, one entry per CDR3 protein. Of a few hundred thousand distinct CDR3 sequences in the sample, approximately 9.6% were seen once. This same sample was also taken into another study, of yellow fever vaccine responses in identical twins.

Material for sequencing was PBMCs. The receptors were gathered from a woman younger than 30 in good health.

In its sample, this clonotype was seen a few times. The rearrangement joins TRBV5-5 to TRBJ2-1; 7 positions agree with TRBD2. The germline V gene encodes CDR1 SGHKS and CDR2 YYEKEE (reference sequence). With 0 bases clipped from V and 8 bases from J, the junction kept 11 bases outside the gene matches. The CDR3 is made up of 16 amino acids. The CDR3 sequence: CASSLGDYTPGDEQFF. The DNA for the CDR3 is TGTGCCAGCAGCTTGGGGGACTACACTCCTGGGGATGAGCAGTTCTTC.

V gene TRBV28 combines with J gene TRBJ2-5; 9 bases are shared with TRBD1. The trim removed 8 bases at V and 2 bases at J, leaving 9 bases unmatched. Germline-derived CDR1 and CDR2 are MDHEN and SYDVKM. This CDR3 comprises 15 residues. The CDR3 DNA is TGTGCCAGCGAGAGCGCTGGGACAGGGCAAGAGACCCAGTACTTC. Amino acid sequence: CASESAGTGQETQYF. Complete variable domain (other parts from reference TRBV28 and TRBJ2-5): DVKVTQSSRYLVKRTGEKVFLECVQDMDHENMFWYRQDPGLGLRLIYFSYDVKMKEKGDIPEGYSVSREKKERFSLILESASTNQTSMYLCASESAGTGQETQYFGPGTRLLVL.

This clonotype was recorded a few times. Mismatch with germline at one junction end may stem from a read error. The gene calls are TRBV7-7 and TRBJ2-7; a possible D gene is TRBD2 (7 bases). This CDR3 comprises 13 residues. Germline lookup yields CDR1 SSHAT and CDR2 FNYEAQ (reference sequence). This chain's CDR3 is CASSLGGGAEQYF. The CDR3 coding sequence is TGTGCTAGCAGCTTAGGAGGGGGGGCCGAGCAGTACTTC. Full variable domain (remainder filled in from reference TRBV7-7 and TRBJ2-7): GAGVSQSPRYKVTKRGQDVTLRCDPISSHATLYWYQQALGQGPEFLTYFNYEAQPDKSGLPSDRFSAERPEGSISTLTIQRTEQRDSAMYRCASSLGGGAEQYFGPGTRLTVT.

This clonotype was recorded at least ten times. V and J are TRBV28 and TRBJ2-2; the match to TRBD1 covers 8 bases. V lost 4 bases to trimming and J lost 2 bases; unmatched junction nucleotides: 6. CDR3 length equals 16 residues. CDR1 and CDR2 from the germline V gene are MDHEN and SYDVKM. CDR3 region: CASSSDRALNTGELFF. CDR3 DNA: TGTGCCAGCAGTTCGGACAGGGCCCTTAACACCGGGGAGCTGTTTTTT.

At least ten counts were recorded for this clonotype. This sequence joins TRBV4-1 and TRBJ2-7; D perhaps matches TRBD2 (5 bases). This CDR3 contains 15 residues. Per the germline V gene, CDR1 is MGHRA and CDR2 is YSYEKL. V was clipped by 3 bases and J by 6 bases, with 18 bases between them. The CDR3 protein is CASSQILGTIGEQYF. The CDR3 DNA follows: TGCGCCAGCAGCCAGATACTAGGAACCATCGGCGAGCAGTACTTC.

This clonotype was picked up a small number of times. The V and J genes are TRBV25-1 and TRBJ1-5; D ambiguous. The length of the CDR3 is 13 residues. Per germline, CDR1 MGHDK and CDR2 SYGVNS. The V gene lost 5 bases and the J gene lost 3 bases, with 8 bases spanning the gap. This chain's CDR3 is CASSREINQPQHF. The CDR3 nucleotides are TGTGCCAGCAGTCGGGAGATCAATCAGCCCCAGCATTTT.

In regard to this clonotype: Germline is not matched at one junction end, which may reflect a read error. The CDR3: CTSSGGRLPSGGSYNEQFF. In nucleotides, the CDR3 is TGTACCAGCAGTGGCGGGCGGTTGCCTAGCGGGGGGTCCTACAATGAGCAGTTCTTC. The chain is built from TRBV28 and TRBJ2-1; 11 bases fit TRBD2. This CDR3 comprises 19 residues. CDR1 and CDR2 from the germline V gene are MDHEN and SYDVKM.

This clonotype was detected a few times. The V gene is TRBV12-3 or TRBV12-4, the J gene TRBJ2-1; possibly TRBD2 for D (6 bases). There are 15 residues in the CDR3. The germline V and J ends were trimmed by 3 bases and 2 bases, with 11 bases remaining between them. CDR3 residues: CASSFRETAYNEQFF. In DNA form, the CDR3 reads TGTGCCAGCAGTTTCCGGGAGACGGCCTACAATGAGCAGTTCTTC.